These T cell receptor beta chains were read from a single sample in a study of PD-L1 blockade in urothelial cancer. Generated by immunoSEQ multiplex PCR, the TCRdb table keeps only in-frame clones and is missing some. The sample lists 95,000 to 150,000 clones, around 88% occurring once. The source material was PBMCs, sampled around atezolizumab (anti-PD-L1) treatment. The receptor set was obtained from a man over 45 with urothelial cancer. Each CDR3 is given with its conserved first and last residue. The order of the fields is J gene, D gene, clone size, V gene, CDR3 protein, CDR3 DNA. D genes are given only for firm matches. Expanded clones are given a class, and other clones once, few, many or no size at all.

J: TRBJ2-2; D: TRBD2; size: once; V: TRBV9; CDR3: CASSVELASGRGTGELFF; DNA: TGTGCCAGCAGCGTAGAATTGGCTAGCGGGAGGGGAACCGGGGAGCTGTTTTTT
J: TRBJ2-7; D: .; size: .; V: TRBV7-8; CDR3: CASSVVSYEQYF; DNA: TGTGCCAGCAGTGTGGTCAGTTACGAGCAGTACTTC
J: TRBJ2-7; D: TRBD2; size: .; V: TRBV11-2; CDR3: CASSPPRLSGRAYEQYF; DNA: TGTGCCAGCAGTCCTCCCCGTCTATCCGGGAGGGCCTACGAGCAGTACTTC
J: TRBJ1-5; D: .; size: .; V: TRBV30; CDR3: CAWRKQVVANQPQHF; DNA: TGTGCCTGGAGGAAACAGGTCGTGGCAAATCAGCCCCAGCATTTT
J: TRBJ2-2; D: TRBD2; size: .; V: TRBV2; CDR3: CASIRERGAGELFF; DNA: TGTGCCAGCATTCGGGAGCGGGGGGCCGGGGAGCTGTTTTTT
J: TRBJ2-1; D: TRBD2; size: .; V: TRBV7-8; CDR3: CASTRSGTNYNEQFF; DNA: TGTGCCAGCACCCGATCCGGGACTAACTACAATGAGCAGTTCTTC
J: TRBJ2-2; D: .; size: .; V: TRBV10-3; CDR3: CAISENEGGGTGELFF; DNA: TGTGCCATCAGTGAAAACGAAGGGGGGGGTACCGGGGAGCTGTTTTTT
J: TRBJ1-4; D: .; size: many; V: TRBV5-4; CDR3: CASSQRQSEKLFF; DNA: TGTGCCAGCAGTCAACGACAGTCCGAAAAACTGTTTTTT
J: TRBJ2-7; D: .; size: few; V: TRBV7-9; CDR3: CASSLALGAHEQYF; DNA: TGTGCCAGCAGCTTAGCGCTGGGGGCCCACGAGCAGTACTTC
J: TRBJ2-3; D: TRBD2; size: .; V: TRBV19; CDR3: CASNLPGLATDTQYF; DNA: TGTGCCAGTAACTTACCGGGACTAGCGACAGATACGCAGTATTTT
J: TRBJ1-2; D: TRBD1; size: .; V: TRBV6-1; CDR3: CASRAWGQGGGYTF; DNA: TGTGCCAGCAGAGCATGGGGACAGGGCGGTGGCTACACCTTC
J: TRBJ2-3; D: TRBD2; size: .; V: TRBV5-1; CDR3: CASSLEAGGRTDTQYF; DNA: TGCGCCAGCAGCTTAGAAGCGGGAGGGCGGACAGATACGCAGTATTTT
J: TRBJ1-1; D: .; size: .; V: TRBV28; CDR3: CASSLWRYAGNTEAFF; DNA: TGTGCCAGCAGTTTATGGAGGTATGCGGGGAACACTGAAGCTTTCTTT
J: TRBJ2-3; D: TRBD2; size: .; V: TRBV7-8; CDR3: CASRLAGGDTQYF; DNA: TGTGCCAGCAGACTAGCGGGAGGAGATACGCAGTATTTT
J: TRBJ1-1; D: .; size: .; V: TRBV6-6; CDR3: CASSDTGNTEAFF; DNA: TGTGCCAGCAGCGATACAGGGAACACTGAAGCTTTCTTT
J: TRBJ2-1; D: .; size: .; V: TRBV5-6; CDR3: CASSLQLAFNEQFF; DNA: TGTGCCAGCAGCTTGCAGCTAGCGTTCAATGAGCAGTTCTTC
J: TRBJ2-7; D: TRBD1; size: .; V: TRBV5-1; CDR3: CASSPRDRGSEQYF; DNA: TGCGCCAGCAGCCCCCGGGACAGGGGTAGTGAGCAGTACTTC
J: TRBJ1-3; D: .; size: .; V: TRBV9; CDR3: CASGGGSVSGNTIYF; DNA: TGTGCCTCCGGGGGGGGGAGCGTCTCTGGAAACACCATATATTTT
J: TRBJ1-5; D: TRBD1; size: .; V: TRBV5-1; CDR3: CASSLDQGANQPQHF; DNA: TGCGCCAGCAGCTTGGATCAGGGGGCGAATCAGCCCCAGCATTTT
J: TRBJ1-1; D: .; size: .; V: TRBV30; CDR3: CAWRRQGMNTEAFF; DNA: TGTGCCTGGAGAAGGCAGGGGATGAACACTGAAGCTTTCTTT
J: TRBJ1-2; D: TRBD1; size: .; V: TRBV7-8; CDR3: CASSLTPGQGFGYTF; DNA: TGTGCCAGCAGCTTAACTCCGGGACAGGGCTTCGGCTACACCTTC
J: TRBJ1-1; D: .; size: .; V: TRBV30; CDR3: CAWSVGGVMEAFF; DNA: TGTGCCTGGAGTGTCGGGGGGGTTATGGAAGCTTTCTTT
J: TRBJ2-3; D: TRBD1; size: .; V: TRBV7-2; CDR3: CASSGQGAVGDTQYF; DNA: TGTGCCAGCAGCGGACAGGGGGCTGTCGGAGATACGCAGTATTTT
J: TRBJ2-4; D: TRBD1; size: .; V: TRBV28; CDR3: CASRYSWTGGAGNIQYF; DNA: TGTGCCAGCAGATATTCTTGGACAGGGGGCGCGGGAAACATTCAGTACTTC
J: TRBJ2-1; D: TRBD1; size: .; V: TRBV5-1; CDR3: CASSPTGDSYNEQFF; DNA: TGCGCCAGCAGCCCGACAGGGGACTCCTACAATGAGCAGTTCTTC
J: TRBJ2-3; D: TRBD1; size: .; V: TRBV29-1; CDR3: CSVDNRGLTDTQYF; DNA: TGCAGCGTTGACAACAGGGGGCTTACAGATACGCAGTATTTT
J: TRBJ1-1; D: .; size: .; V: TRBV13; CDR3: CASSREAGNTEAFF; DNA: TGTGCCAGCAGCAGAGAGGCGGGGAACACTGAAGCTTTCTTT
J: TRBJ1-2; D: .; size: .; V: TRBV5-1; CDR3: CASSHGGANYGYTF; DNA: TGCGCCAGCAGCCATGGGGGCGCCAATTATGGCTACACCTTC
J: TRBJ2-3; D: .; size: .; V: TRBV18; CDR3: CASSRTASTDTQYF; DNA: TGTGCCAGCTCACGGACAGCTAGCACAGATACGCAGTATTTT
J: TRBJ2-3; D: .; size: .; V: TRBV11-1; CDR3: CASSPRRDTIDTQYF; DNA: TGTGCCAGCAGCCCACGCCGGGACACGATAGATACGCAGTATTTT
J: TRBJ1-1; D: .; size: .; V: TRBV7-2; CDR3: CASSLFWAGANTEAFF; DNA: TGTGCCAGCAGCTTATTTTGGGCAGGGGCTAACACTGAAGCTTTCTTT
J: TRBJ1-3; D: .; size: .; V: TRBV11-1; CDR3: CASTPVGSGNTIYF; DNA: TGTGCCAGCACGCCGGTCGGCTCTGGAAACACCATATATTTT
J: TRBJ2-1; D: .; size: .; V: TRBV19; CDR3: CASSRTGGSHNEQFF; DNA: TGTGCCAGTAGTAGGACCGGGGGTAGTCACAATGAGCAGTTCTTC
J: TRBJ1-2; D: .; size: .; V: TRBV30; CDR3: CAWRGGLMAGGYGYTF; DNA: TGTGCCTGGAGAGGGGGTCTTATGGCTGGGGGCTATGGCTACACCTTC
J: TRBJ1-2; D: .; size: .; V: TRBV7-9; CDR3: CASSLFLSPGTANYGYTF; DNA: TGTGCCAGCAGCTTATTTCTAAGCCCCGGGACTGCTAACTATGGCTACACCTTC
J: TRBJ2-5; D: TRBD1; size: .; V: TRBV18; CDR3: CASSPWTGVVQETQYF; DNA: TGTGCCAGCTCACCATGGACAGGGGTGGTCCAAGAGACCCAGTACTTC
J: TRBJ1-3; D: .; size: .; V: TRBV11-2; CDR3: CASSLRQISGNTIYF; DNA: TGTGCCAGCAGCCTCCGACAGATCTCTGGAAACACCATATATTTT
J: TRBJ1-3; D: .; size: .; V: TRBV6-5; CDR3: CASLPQGNTIYF; DNA: TGTGCCAGCCTTCCGCAGGGAAACACCATATATTTT
J: TRBJ2-2; D: TRBD1; size: .; V: TRBV11-3; CDR3: CASSSAGTGSSGELFF; DNA: TGTGCCAGCAGCTCCGCGGGGACAGGGTCATCCGGGGAGCTGTTTTTT
J: TRBJ2-7; D: .; size: .; V: TRBV20-1; CDR3: CSAALLAEQYF; DNA: TGCAGTGCTGCCCTCCTAGCGGAGCAGTACTTC
J: TRBJ2-5; D: .; size: .; V: TRBV28; CDR3: CASSGRPRETQYF; DNA: TGTGCCAGCAGCGGGAGACCCCGGGAGACCCAGTACTTC
J: TRBJ2-1; D: TRBD2; size: .; V: TRBV9; CDR3: CASSQTSGSNTNEQFF; DNA: TGTGCCAGCAGCCAAACTAGCGGGAGTAATACGAATGAGCAGTTCTTC
J: TRBJ1-1; D: .; size: .; V: TRBV11-2; CDR3: CASSLDRQRTEAFF; DNA: TGTGCCAGCAGCTTAGATCGGCAGCGCACTGAAGCTTTCTTT
J: TRBJ2-2; D: TRBD1; size: .; V: TRBV6-6; CDR3: CASRNPGQGATGELFF; DNA: TGTGCCAGCAGGAACCCGGGACAGGGGGCGACCGGGGAGCTGTTTTTT
J: TRBJ2-2; D: TRBD2; size: .; V: TRBV19; CDR3: CASRRAAGGVTGELFF; DNA: TGTGCCAGTCGACGGGCGGCGGGAGGGGTTACCGGGGAGCTGTTTTTT
J: TRBJ2-5; D: TRBD1; size: once; V: TRBV9; CDR3: CASSATATGGGTQYF; DNA: TGTGCCAGCAGCGCTACCGCGACAGGGGGTGGGACCCAGTACTTC
J: TRBJ2-5; D: .; size: .; V: TRBV29-1; CDR3: CSVGGETQYF; DNA: TGCAGCGTTGGCGGGGAGACCCAGTACTTC
J: TRBJ1-2; D: .; size: many; V: TRBV14; CDR3: CASRAGGGYTF; DNA: TGTGCCAGCAGGGCCGGAGGGGGCTACACCTTC
J: TRBJ2-5; D: .; size: once; V: TRBV11-2; CDR3: CASSLDTAQETQYF; DNA: TGTGCCAGCAGCTTAGATACAGCCCAAGAGACCCAGTACTTC
J: TRBJ1-3; D: .; size: .; V: TRBV5-1; CDR3: CASSGWGPVGNTIYF; DNA: TGCGCCAGCAGCGGATGGGGGCCCGTGGGAAACACCATATATTTT
J: TRBJ1-2; D: TRBD1; size: .; V: TRBV7-9; CDR3: CASSRMGQALGYGYTF; DNA: TGTGCCAGCAGCAGGATGGGACAGGCCCTCGGCTATGGCTACACCTTC
J: TRBJ1-3; D: .; size: .; V: TRBV21-1; CDR3: CASSPRAGTAGNTIYF; DNA: TGTGCCAGCAGCCCTCGGGCCGGGACAGCTGGAAACACCATATATTTT
J: TRBJ1-1; D: .; size: .; V: TRBV2; CDR3: CASTARTEAFF; DNA: TGTGCCAGCACTGCTCGGACTGAAGCTTTCTTT
J: TRBJ1-3; D: .; size: .; V: TRBV6-5; CDR3: CASSRPPGAGNTIYF; DNA: TGTGCCAGCAGTCGGCCCCCCGGAGCTGGAAACACCATATATTTT
J: TRBJ2-7; D: TRBD1; size: .; V: TRBV4-1; CDR3: CASSQSPGGTGDHEQYF; DNA: TGCGCCAGCAGCCAATCTCCCGGGGGGACAGGGGACCACGAGCAGTACTTC